This passage covers 23 T cell receptor beta chains from one sample sequenced in a study of cytomegalovirus exposure and HLA in healthy donors. PCR involved 60 Vbeta and 13 Jbeta primers. Sequenced by immunoSEQ multiplex PCR; TCRdb stores in-frame clones only, minus some. In the table there are 150,000 to 200,000 clones, about 80% of which are singletons. The specimen sequenced was PBMCs. These TCRs come from a woman in her twenties or thirties in good health and CMV-seronegative.

The chain carries TRBV7-8 and TRBJ2-2, with 14 positions matching TRBD2. V trimming: 5 bases; J trimming: 10 bases; junction bases outside the gene matches: 15. The CDR3 has 18 amino acids. CDR1 and CDR2 (germline): SGHVS, FQNEAQ. CDR3 residues: CASSAQLGLAGAKEELFF. The CDR3 coding sequence is TGTGCCAGCAGCGCCCAATTGGGACTAGCGGGGGCCAAGGAGGAGCTGTTTTTT.

The genes are TRBV19 and TRBJ2-7; a weak D match, TRBD1 (7 bases). Trimming shortened V by 3 bases and J by 7 bases, and 13 bases separated the two germline ends. CDR1 is LNHDA, CDR2 SQIVND, per germline (reference sequence). The CDR3 is made up of 13 amino acids. CDR3 sequence reads: CASSIETGREQYF. Written as DNA, the CDR3 is TGTGCCAGTAGTATCGAGACAGGGAGGGAGCAGTACTTC.

The rearrangement uses TRBV5-1 and TRBJ2-7, with 9 bases lining up with TRBD1. The J segment lost 3 bases and the V segment lost 0 bases, leaving 4 bases of the junction unmatched. The CDR3 length is 15 residues. CDR1 is SGHRS, CDR2 YFSETQ, per germline. The CDR3, as DNA: TGCGCCAGCAGCTTGGTGGTGACAGGGGGCTACGAGCAGTACTTC. It yields the protein CASSLVVTGGYEQYF.

This rearrangement joins TRBV2 to TRBJ1-2; TRBD1 agrees at 7 bases. With V trimmed by 10 bases and J by 4 bases, 15 bases remained unmatched. Germline loops: CDR1 SNHLY, CDR2 FYNNEI. The CDR3 has 15 residues. Here the CDR3 DNA reads TGTGCCATCGGACAGGTACCATCTCGAGGCTATGGCTACACCTTC. Translation: CAIGQVPSRGYGYTF.

Details on this clone: A junction boundary mismatches the germline segment, possibly from a read error. This chain links TRBV5-1 with TRBJ2-4, with D possibly matching TRBD1 (5 bases). Per germline, CDR1 SGHRS and CDR2 YFSETQ. The CDR3 is made up of 16 amino acids. The CDR3 region has the DNA TGCGCCAGCAGCTCTCCATCGGCAGGGCCCAAAAACAGTCAGTACTTC. Translation gives CASSSPSAGPKNSQYF. The full variable domain, with the rest looked up from reference TRBV5-1 and TRBJ2-4, is KAGVTQTPRYLIKTRGQQVTLSCSPISGHRSVSWYQQTPGQGLQFLFEYFSETQRNKGNFPGRFSGRQFSNSRSEMNVSTLELGDSALYLCASSSPSAGPKNSQYFGAGTRLSVL.

V is TRBV18 and J is TRBJ2-3; perhaps TRBD1 as D (6 bases). V lost 2 bases, J lost 2 bases, and 17 bases lay in between. The germline gives CDR1 KGHSH, CDR2 LQKENI. The length of the CDR3 is 17 residues. This CDR3 is CASSPNQGTGYTDTQYF. CDR3 coding DNA: TGTGCCAGCTCACCAAACCAGGGCACAGGGTACACAGATACGCAGTATTTT.

The rearrangement joins TRBV27 to TRBJ2-3, with D perhaps TRBD2 (5 bases). V shed 4 bases and J shed 4 bases, with 12 bases lying between them. Germline CDR1 and CDR2: MNHEY and SMNVEV (reference sequence). The CDR3 extends over 14 amino acids. The CDR3 sequence is CASSSNYGADTQYF. CDR3 nucleotides: TGTGCCAGCAGTTCGAATTACGGGGCAGATACGCAGTATTTT.

The chain's CDR3 is CASSQEAWGGEQYF. The CDR3 DNA follows: TGCGCCAGCAGCCAAGAGGCCTGGGGAGGGGAGCAGTACTTC. The rearrangement joins TRBV4-3 to TRBJ2-7, with 7 bases fitting TRBD2. Trimming removed 0 bases from V and 7 bases from J; junction bases left unmatched: 6. This CDR3 is 14 amino acids long. The germline V gene has CDR1 LGHNA and CDR2 YSLEER.

The rearrangement uses TRBV28 and TRBJ1-5, with 10 bases lining up with TRBD1. Germline trimming cut 2 bases from V and 5 bases from J; bases unmatched to any gene: 18. The V gene's germline CDR1 is MDHEN and CDR2 SYDVKM. The CDR3 consists of 20 residues. CDR3 residues: CASSLPRSGTGVFRDQPQHF. The DNA of the CDR3 is TGTGCCAGCAGTTTACCCAGATCCGGGACAGGGGTTTTTCGGGATCAGCCCCAGCATTTT.

This clone came up once. This rearrangement joins TRBV7-2 to TRBJ2-1; 9 bases line up with TRBD2. With V trimmed by 4 bases and J by 7 bases, 8 bases remained unmatched. Germline loops: CDR1 SGHTA, CDR2 FQGNSA. The CDR3 is 15 amino acids. Written as DNA, the CDR3 is TGTGCCAGCAGCTCTAGCGGGATAAAGGGAAATGAGCAGTTCTTC. Amino acid sequence: CASSSSGIKGNEQFF.

The chain is built from TRBV14 and TRBJ2-6; no reliable D call. Germline CDR1 SGHDN, CDR2 FVKESK. The length of the CDR3 is 15 residues. V shed 1 base and J shed 0 bases, with 4 bases lying between them. The CDR3 nucleotides are TGTGCCAGCAGCCAAGCCTTCTCTGGGGCCAACGTCCTGACTTTC. This codes for CASSQAFSGANVLTF.

In the case of this clone: A junction boundary mismatches the germline segment, possibly from a read error. The chain's CDR3 is CSSSLQGQLPFGYTF. The CDR3 coding sequence is TGTTCCAGCAGCTTACAGGGGCAGCTCCCTTTTGGCTACACCTTC. The V call is TRBV7-9, the J call TRBJ1-2, with TRBD1 matching 7 bases. This CDR3 region has 15 residues. Germline CDR1 is SEHNR and CDR2 is FQNEAQ (reference sequence).

The gene calls are TRBV15 and TRBJ2-1; 7 nucleotides align to TRBD2. Germline CDR1 is LNHNV and CDR2 is YYDKDF (reference sequence). The CDR3 sequence is 14 residues long. Trimming took 11 bases from V and 7 from J; bases not matched to a gene: 14. In nucleotides, the CDR3 is TGTGCCTCAGCTGGGAAGCGGGGTCGGAATGAGCAGTTCTTC. Translating it yields CASAGKRGRNEQFF.

The V call is TRBV5-1, the J call TRBJ1-1; D is unresolved. CDR1 is SGHRS and CDR2 is YFSETQ in the germline V gene. The CDR3 is made up of 15 amino acids. The ends were cut back, 0 bases at V and 1 base at J, with 10 bases in the middle. CDR3 nucleotides: TGCGCCAGCAGCTTGGCCTCGCCCGGGAACACTGAAGCTTTCTTT. Encoded protein: CASSLASPGNTEAFF.

The chain's CDR3 is CASSQGLRAPTDTQYF. The CDR3 DNA is TGCGCCAGCAGCCAAGGTCTGAGGGCGCCGACAGATACGCAGTATTTT. The chain uses TRBV4-3 and TRBJ2-3; TRBD2 might be the D (5 bases). V was trimmed by 1 base and J by 3 bases, leaving 14 bases between them. The CDR3 consists of 16 residues. The V gene's germline CDR1 is LGHNA and CDR2 YSLEER.

This clone was counted a few times. The chain recombines TRBV25-1 with TRBJ2-7; 8 bases agree with TRBD1. V dropped 3 bases and J dropped 0; count of bases not matched to a gene: 1. The germline gives CDR1 MGHDK, CDR2 SYGVNS. There are 14 residues in the CDR3. The CDR3, as DNA: TGTGCCAGCAGTGATACAGGGGGCTCCTACGAGCAGTACTTC. This translates into CASSDTGGSYEQYF.

The chain employs TRBV6-1 and TRBJ2-3; 12 nucleotides match TRBD2. From germline, CDR1 is MNHNS and CDR2 SASEGT. The junction had 10 bases not matched to a gene; V was cut back by 3 bases and J by 0 bases. This CDR3 has 19 amino acids. The CDR3 loop is CASSEVLAGGLWSTDTQYF. The CDR3 nucleotides read TGTGCCAGCAGTGAGGTTCTAGCGGGGGGGCTTTGGAGCACAGATACGCAGTATTTT.

The gene calls are TRBV29-1 and TRBJ1-1; 9 bases agree with TRBD1. V was pared by 7 bases and J by 6 bases, with 9 bases of the junction left unmatched. This CDR3 is 13 amino acids long. CDR1 is SQVTM, CDR2 ANQGSEA, per germline. The CDR3 DNA follows: TGCAGCGCCCACTCTACAGGGGGCCCTGAAGCTTTCTTT. As protein: CSAHSTGGPEAFF.

The chain links TRBV5-4 to TRBJ1-4; D not resolved. This CDR3 has 16 amino acids. Trimming left V 4 bases short and J 7 bases short, with 20 bases between. CDR1 and CDR2 (germline): SGHNT, YYREEE (reference sequence). The chain's CDR3 is CASSVDAGSLGEKLFF. The CDR3 DNA reads as TGTGCCAGCAGCGTCGACGCCGGGAGTCTGGGTGAAAAACTGTTTTTT.

The V and J genes are TRBV4-3 and TRBJ1-2; D gene unclear. Germline CDR1 reads LGHNA; CDR2 reads YSLEER. This CDR3 comprises 14 residues. V gave up 0 bases and J gave up 8 bases, with 13 bases separating them. This chain's CDR3 is CASSQDIAMWGYTF. The CDR3 nucleotides read TGCGCCAGCAGCCAAGATATCGCGATGTGGGGCTACACCTTC.

This clone has more than one count but fewer than ten. The chain recombines TRBV7-2 with TRBJ2-3; D not certain. This CDR3 spans 12 amino acids. CDR1 and CDR2 (germline): SGHTA, FQGNSA. V was clipped by 4 bases and J by 4 bases, with 6 bases between them. In DNA, the CDR3 is TGTGCCAGCAGCTGGGCCGCAGATACGCAGTATTTT. Its protein is CASSWAADTQYF.

In its sample, this clone was seen once. This rearrangement joins TRBV14 to TRBJ1-2; D might be TRBD1 (5 bases). Germline CDR1 is SGHDN and CDR2 is FVKESK. The germline V and J ends were trimmed by 3 bases and 6 bases, with 11 bases remaining between them. CDR3 length: 13 amino acids. This CDR3 is CASSQGRGDGYTF. CDR3 bases: TGTGCCAGCAGCCAGGGTCGGGGGGATGGCTACACCTTC.

The chain links TRBV1 to TRBJ1-5; the table's D call of TRBD1 was not tested on the DNA. TRBV1 is marked as a pseudogene. The CDR3 extends over 16 amino acids. Here the CDR3 reads CTSSQDDRGAHQPQHF. The CDR3 DNA reads as TGCACCAGCAGCCAAGATGACAGGGGAGCTCATCAGCCCCAGCATTTT.